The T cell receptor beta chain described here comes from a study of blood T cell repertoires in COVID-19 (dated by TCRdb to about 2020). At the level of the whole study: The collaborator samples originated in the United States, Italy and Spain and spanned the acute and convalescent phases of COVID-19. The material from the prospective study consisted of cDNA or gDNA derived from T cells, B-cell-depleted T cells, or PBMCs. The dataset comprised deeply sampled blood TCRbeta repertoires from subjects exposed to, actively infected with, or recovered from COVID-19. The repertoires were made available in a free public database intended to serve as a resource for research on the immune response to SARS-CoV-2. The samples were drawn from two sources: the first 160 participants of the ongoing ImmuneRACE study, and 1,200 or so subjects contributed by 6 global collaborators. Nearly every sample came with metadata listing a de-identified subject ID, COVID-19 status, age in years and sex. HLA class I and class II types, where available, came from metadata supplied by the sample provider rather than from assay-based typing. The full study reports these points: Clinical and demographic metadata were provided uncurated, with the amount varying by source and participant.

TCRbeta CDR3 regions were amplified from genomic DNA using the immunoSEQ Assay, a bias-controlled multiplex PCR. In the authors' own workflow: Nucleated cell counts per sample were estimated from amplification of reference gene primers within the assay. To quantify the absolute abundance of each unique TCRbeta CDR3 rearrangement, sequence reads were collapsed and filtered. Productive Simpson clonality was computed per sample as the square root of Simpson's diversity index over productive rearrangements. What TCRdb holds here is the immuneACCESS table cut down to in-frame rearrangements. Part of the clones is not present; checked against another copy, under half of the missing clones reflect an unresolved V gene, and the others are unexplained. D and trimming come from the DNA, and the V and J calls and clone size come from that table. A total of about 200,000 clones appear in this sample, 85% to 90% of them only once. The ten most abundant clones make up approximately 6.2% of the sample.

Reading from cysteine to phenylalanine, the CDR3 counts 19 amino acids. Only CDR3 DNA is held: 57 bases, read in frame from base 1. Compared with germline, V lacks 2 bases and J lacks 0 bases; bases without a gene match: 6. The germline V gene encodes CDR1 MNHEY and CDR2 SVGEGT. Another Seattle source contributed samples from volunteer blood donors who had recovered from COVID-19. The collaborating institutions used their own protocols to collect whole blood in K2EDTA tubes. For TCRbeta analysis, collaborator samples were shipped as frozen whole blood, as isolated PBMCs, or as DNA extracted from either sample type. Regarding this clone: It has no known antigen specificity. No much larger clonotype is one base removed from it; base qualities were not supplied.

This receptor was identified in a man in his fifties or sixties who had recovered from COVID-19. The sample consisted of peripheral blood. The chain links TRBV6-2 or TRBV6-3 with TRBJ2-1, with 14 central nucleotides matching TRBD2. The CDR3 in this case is CASSYTGLAGVSSYNEQFF. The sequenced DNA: TGTGCCAGCAGTTACACGGGACTAGCGGGGGTTTCCTCCTACAATGAGCAGTTCTTC.